These 4 T cell receptor beta chains came from one sample sequenced in a study of cytomegalovirus exposure and HLA in healthy donors. Measured with immunoSEQ multiplex PCR; TCRdb has only the in-frame clones, and not every one. The table lists some 98,000 clones, around 90% of them singletons, with roughly 3.9% in the top ten. The sample consisted of PBMCs. The receptors come from a woman aged 25 to 39 in good health and CMV-seronegative.

The chain is built from TRBV11-2 and TRBJ1-3; the match to TRBD1 covers 7 bases. This CDR3 contains 16 residues. Germline values: CDR1 SGHAT, CDR2 FQNNGV. V shed 4 bases and J 2 bases; nucleotides not matched to a gene: 8. CDR3 coding DNA: TGTGCCAGCAGCTGGCCCCAGGGGGTAACTGGAAACACCATATATTTT. Protein product: CASSWPQGVTGNTIYF.

The CDR3 region has the DNA TGTGCCAGCAGCTCGACAGGGTCCGGTACCGGGGAGCTGTTTTTT. Amino acid sequence: CASSSTGSGTGELFF. The rearrangement uses TRBV9 and TRBJ2-2, with 7 bases that match TRBD1. This CDR3 region has 15 residues. V lost 4 bases to trimming and J lost 5 bases; unmatched junction nucleotides: 8. CDR1 and CDR2 from the germline V gene are SGDLS and YYNGEE.

This clone was seen only a few times. The chain links TRBV2 to TRBJ2-5, with 7 nucleotides matching TRBD2. This CDR3 region has 17 residues. CDR1 is SNHLY and CDR2 is FYNNEI in the germline V gene. The junction had 21 bases not matched to a gene; V was cut back by 7 bases and J by 7 bases. The chain's CDR3 is CASIRLLGTTDEGTQYF. In DNA, the CDR3 is TGTGCCAGCATTCGCTTATTGGGGACTACCGACGAGGGGACCCAGTACTTC.

The chain recombines TRBV7-2 with TRBJ1-6; 9 positions agree with TRBD1. The CDR3 is 14 amino acids. Germline-derived CDR1 and CDR2 are SGHTA and FQGNSA. Trimming cost V 4 bases and J 9 bases; bases outside gene matches: 4. CDR3 in DNA: TGTGCCAGCAGCTCGGGACAGGGTATTTCACCCCTCCACTTT. This gives the protein CASSSGQGISPLHF.